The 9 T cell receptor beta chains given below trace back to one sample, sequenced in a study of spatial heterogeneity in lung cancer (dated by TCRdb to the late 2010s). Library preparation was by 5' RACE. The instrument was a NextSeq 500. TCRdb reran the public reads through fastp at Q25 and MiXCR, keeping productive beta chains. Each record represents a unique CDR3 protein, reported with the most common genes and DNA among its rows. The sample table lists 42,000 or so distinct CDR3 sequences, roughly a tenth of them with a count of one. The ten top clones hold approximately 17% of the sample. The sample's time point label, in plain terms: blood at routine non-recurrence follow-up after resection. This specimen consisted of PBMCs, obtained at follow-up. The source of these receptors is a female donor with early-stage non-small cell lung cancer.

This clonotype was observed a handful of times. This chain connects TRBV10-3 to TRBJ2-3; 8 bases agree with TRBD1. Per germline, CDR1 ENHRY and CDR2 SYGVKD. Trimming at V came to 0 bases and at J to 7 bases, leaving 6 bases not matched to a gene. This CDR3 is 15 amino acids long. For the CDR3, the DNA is TGTGCCATCAGTGAGTCGACAGGGGACAGACATACGCAGTATTTT. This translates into CAISESTGDRHTQYF.

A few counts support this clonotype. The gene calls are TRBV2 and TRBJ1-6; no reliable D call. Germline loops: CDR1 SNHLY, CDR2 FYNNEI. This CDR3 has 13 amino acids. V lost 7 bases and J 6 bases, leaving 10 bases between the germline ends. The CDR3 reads CASTQKGNSPLHF. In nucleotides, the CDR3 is TGTGCCAGCACCCAGAAGGGTAATTCACCCCTCCACTTT. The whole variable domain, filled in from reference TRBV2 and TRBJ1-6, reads EPEVTQTPSHQVTQMGQEVILRCVPISNHLYFYWYRQILGQKVEFLVSFYNNEISEKSEIFDDQFSVERPDGSNFTLKIRSTKLEDSAMYFCASTQKGNSPLHFGNGTRLTVT.

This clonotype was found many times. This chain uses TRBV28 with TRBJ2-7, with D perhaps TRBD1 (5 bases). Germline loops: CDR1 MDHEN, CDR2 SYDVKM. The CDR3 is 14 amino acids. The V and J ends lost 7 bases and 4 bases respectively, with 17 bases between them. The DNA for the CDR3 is TGTGCCAGCACTCTTAGACTCGACAGTTACGAGCAGTACTTC. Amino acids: CASTLRLDSYEQYF.

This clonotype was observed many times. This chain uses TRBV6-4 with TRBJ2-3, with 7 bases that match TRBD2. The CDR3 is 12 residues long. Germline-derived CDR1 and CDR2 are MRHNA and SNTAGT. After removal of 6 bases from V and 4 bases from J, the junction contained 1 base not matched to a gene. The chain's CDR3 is CASRTSPDTQYF. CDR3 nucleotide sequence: TGTGCCAGCAGGACTAGCCCAGATACGCAGTATTTT.

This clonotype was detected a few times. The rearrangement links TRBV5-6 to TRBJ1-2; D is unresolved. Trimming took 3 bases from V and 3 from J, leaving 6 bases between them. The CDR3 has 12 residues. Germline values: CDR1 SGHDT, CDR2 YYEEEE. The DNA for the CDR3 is TGTGCCAGCAGCTCGAACGACTATGGCTACACCTTC. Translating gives CASSSNDYGYTF. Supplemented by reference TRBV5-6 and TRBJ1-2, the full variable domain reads DAGVTQSPTHLIKTRGQQVTLRCSPKSGHDTVSWYQQALGQGPQFIFQYYEEEERQRGNFPDRFSGHQFPNYSSELNVNALLLGDSALYLCASSSNDYGYTFGSGTRLTVV.

The CDR3 here is CASSFLMGTGMAGELFF. CDR3 coding DNA: TGTGCCAGCAGTTTCCTCATGGGGACAGGGATGGCCGGGGAGCTGTTTTTT. V usage is TRBV12-3 or TRBV12-4 and J usage is TRBJ2-2; 9 positions match TRBD1. Trimming cost V 3 bases and J 6 bases; bases outside gene matches: 11. This CDR3 comprises 17 residues.

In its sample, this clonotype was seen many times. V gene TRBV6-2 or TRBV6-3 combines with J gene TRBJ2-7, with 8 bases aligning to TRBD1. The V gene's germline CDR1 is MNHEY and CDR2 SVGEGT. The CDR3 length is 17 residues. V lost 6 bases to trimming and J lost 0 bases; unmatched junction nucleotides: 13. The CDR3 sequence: CASSPGGPRGTSYEQYF. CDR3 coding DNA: TGTGCCAGCAGCCCAGGGGGCCCCCGAGGGACCTCCTACGAGCAGTACTTC.

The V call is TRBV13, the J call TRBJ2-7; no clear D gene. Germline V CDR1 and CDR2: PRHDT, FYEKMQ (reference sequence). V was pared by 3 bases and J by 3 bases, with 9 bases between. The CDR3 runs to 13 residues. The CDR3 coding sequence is TGTGCCAGCAGCTTGAGCCAGTTCTACGAGCAGTACTTC. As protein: CASSLSQFYEQYF. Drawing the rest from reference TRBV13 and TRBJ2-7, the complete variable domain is AAGVIQSPRHLIKEKRETATLKCYPIPRHDTVYWYQQGPGQDPQFLISFYEKMQSDKGSIPDRFSAQQFSDYHSELNMSSLELGDSALYFCASSLSQFYEQYFGPGTRLTVT.

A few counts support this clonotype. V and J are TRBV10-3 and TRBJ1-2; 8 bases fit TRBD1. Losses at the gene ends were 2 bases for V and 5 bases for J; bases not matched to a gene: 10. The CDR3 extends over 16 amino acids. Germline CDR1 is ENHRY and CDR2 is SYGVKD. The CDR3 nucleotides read TGTGCCATCAGTGAGACCGGGACAGGCTCCCCATATGGCTACACCTTC. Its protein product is CAISETGTGSPYGYTF.